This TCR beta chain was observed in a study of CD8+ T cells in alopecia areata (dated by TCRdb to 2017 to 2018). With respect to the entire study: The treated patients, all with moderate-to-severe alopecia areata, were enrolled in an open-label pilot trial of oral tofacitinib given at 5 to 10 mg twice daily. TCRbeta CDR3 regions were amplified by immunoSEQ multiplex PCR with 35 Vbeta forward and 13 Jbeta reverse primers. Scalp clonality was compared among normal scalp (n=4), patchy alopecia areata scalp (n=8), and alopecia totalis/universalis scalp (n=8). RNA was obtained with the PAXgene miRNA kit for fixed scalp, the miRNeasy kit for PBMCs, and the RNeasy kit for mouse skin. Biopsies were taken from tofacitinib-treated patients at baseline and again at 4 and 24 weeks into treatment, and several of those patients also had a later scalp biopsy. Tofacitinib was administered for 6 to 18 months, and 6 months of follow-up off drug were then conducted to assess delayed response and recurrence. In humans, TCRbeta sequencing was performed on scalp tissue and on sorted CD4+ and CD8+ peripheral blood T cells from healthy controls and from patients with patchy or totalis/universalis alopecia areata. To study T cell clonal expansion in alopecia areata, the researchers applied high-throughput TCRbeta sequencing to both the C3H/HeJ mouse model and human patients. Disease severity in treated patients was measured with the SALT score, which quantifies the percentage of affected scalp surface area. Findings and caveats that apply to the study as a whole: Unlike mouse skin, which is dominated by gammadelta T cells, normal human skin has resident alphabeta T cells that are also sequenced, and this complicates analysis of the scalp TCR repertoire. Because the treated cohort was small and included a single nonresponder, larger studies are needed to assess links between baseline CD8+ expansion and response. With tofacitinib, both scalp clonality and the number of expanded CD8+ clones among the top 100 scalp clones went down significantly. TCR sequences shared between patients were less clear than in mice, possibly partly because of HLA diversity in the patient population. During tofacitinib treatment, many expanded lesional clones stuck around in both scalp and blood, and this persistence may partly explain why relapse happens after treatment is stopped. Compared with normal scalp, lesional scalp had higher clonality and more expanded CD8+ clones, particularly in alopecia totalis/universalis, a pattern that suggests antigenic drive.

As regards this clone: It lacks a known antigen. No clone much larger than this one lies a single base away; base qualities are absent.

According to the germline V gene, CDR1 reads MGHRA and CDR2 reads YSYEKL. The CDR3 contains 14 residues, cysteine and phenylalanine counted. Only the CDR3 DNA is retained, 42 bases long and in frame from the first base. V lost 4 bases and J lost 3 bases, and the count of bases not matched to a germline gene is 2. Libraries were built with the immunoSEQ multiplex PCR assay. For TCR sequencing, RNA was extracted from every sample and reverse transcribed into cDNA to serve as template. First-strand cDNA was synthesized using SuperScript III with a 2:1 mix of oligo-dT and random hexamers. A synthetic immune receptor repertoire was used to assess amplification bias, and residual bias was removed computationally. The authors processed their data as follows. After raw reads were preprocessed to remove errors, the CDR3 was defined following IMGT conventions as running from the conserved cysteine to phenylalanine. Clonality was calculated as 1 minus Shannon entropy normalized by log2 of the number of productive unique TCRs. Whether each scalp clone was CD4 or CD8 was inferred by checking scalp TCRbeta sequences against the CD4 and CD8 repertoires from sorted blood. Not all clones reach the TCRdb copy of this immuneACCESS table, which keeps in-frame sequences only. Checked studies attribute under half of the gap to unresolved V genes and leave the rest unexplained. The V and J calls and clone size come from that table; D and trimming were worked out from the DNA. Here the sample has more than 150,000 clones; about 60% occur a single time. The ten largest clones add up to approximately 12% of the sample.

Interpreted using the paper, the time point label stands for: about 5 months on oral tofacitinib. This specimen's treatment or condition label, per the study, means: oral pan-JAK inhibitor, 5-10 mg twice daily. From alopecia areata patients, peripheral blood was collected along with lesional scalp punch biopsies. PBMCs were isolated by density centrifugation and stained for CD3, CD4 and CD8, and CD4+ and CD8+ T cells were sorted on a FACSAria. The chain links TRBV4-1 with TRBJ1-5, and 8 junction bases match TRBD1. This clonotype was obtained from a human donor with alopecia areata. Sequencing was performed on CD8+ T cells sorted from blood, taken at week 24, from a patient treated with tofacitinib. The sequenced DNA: TGCGCCAGCAGCCGGGGACAGGACAATCAGCCCCAGCATTTT. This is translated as CASSRGQDNQPQHF.